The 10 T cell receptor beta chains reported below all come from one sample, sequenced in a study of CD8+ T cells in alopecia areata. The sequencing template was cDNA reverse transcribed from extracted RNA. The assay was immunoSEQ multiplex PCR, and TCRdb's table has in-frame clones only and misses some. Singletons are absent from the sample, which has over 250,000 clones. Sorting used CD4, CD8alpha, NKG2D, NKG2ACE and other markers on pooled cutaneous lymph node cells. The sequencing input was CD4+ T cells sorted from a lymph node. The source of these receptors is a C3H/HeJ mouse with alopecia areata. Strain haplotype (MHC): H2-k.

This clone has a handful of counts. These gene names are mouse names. The sequenced CDR3 bases are TGTGCCTGGAGCGGGGACTGGGGGTATGCT. Its protein is CAWSGDWGYA. The entire CDR3 protein is CAWSGDWGYAEQFF. The chain links TRBV31 to TRBJ2-1, with TRBD2 matching 11 bases. The missing CDR3 end, 4 residues past where the read stops, is filled in from the germline J gene. The V gene end was trimmed by 3 bases and the J gene end by 4 bases; junction bases not matched to a gene: 2. From germline, CDR1 is GKSSPN and CDR2 SITVG. The CDR3 has 14 amino acids.

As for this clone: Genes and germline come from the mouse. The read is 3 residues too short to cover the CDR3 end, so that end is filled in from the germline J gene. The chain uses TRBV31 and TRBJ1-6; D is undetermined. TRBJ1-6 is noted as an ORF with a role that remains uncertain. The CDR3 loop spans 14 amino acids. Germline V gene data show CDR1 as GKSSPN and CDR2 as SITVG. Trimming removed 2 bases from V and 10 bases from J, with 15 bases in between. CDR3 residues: CAWSFTEKFSPLYF. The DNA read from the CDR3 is TGTGCCTGGAGTTTCACAGAAAAATTCTCGCCC.

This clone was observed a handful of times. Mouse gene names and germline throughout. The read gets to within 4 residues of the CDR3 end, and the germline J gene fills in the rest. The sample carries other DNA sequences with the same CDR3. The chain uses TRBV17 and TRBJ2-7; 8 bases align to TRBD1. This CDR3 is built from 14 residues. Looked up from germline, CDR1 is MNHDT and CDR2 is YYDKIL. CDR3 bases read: TGTGCTAGCAGTAGAGACAGGGGGCCTTAT. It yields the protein CASSRDRGPY. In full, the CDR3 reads CASSRDRGPYEQYF.

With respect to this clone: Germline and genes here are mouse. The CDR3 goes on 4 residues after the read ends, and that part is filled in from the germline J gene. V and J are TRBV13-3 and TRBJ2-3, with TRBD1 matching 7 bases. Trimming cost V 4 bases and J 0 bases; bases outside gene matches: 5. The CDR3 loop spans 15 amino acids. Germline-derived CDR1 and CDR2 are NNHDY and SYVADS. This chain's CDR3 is CASSPDRESAETLYF. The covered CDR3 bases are TGTGCCAGCAGTCCCGACAGGGAGAGTGCAGAA.

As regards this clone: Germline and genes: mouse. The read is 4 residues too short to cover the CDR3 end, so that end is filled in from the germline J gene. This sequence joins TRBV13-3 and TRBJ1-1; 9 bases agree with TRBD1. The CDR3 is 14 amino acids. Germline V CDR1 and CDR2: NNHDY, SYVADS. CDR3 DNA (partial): TGTGCCAGCACCCGGGACAGGGAGGGTCCA. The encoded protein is CASTRDREGP. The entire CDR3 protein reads CASTRDREGPEVFF.

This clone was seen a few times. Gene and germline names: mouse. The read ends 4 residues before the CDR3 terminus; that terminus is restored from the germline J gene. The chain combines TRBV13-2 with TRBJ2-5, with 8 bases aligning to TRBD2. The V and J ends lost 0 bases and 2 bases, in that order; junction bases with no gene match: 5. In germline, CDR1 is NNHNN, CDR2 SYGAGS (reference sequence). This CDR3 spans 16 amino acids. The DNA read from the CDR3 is TGTGCCAGCGGTGATGTGCGGGGGGGGGCCCAAGAC. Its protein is CASGDVRGGAQD. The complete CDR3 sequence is CASGDVRGGAQDTQYF.

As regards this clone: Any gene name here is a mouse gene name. The DNA read from the CDR3 is TGTGCCAGCAACACTGGGATTAACCAAGAC. This sequence encodes CASNTGINQD. In full, the CDR3 reads CASNTGINQDTQYF. V gene TRBV13-1 combines with J gene TRBJ2-5, with a weak D call TRBD2 (6 bases). The read gets to within 4 residues of the CDR3 end, and the germline J gene fills in the rest. Germline V gene sequence: CDR1 NSHNY, CDR2 SYGAGN. V was shortened by 6 bases and J by 0 bases, with 11 bases between the two germline ends. The CDR3 has 14 residues.

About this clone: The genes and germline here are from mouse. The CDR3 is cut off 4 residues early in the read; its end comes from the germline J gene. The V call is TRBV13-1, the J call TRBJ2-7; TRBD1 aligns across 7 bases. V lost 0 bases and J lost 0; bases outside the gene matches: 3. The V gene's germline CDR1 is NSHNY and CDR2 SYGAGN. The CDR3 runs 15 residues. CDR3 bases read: TGTGCCAGCAGTGATGCAAGGGACAGCTCCTAT. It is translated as CASSDARDSSY. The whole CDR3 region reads CASSDARDSSYEQYF.

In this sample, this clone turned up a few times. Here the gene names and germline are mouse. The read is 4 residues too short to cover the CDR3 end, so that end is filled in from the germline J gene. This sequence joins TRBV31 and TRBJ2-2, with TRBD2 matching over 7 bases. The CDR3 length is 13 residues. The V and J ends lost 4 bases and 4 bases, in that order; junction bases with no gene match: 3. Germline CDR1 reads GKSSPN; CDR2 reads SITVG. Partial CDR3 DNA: TGTGCCTGGACTGGGGGACCCACCGGG. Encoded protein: CAWTGGPTG. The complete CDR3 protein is CAWTGGPTGQLYF.

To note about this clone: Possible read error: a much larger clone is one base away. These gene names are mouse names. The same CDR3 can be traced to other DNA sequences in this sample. The CDR3 DNA, read in part, is TGTGCCAGCAGTGGACAATCAAACTCC. This translates into CASSGQSNS. The CDR3 as a whole reads CASSGQSNSDYTF. V and J are TRBV13-3 and TRBJ1-2, with D hard to call. The read ends 4 residues early relative to the CDR3; the germline J gene fills the gap. V gave up 3 bases and J gave up 0 bases, with 6 bases separating them. From germline, CDR1 is NNHDY and CDR2 SYVADS. The CDR3 is made up of 13 amino acids.